The T cell receptor beta chain under discussion was sequenced for a study of T cells in Graves' hyperthyroidism and ophthalmopathy. Study context: Peripheral blood was acquired at first diagnosis, ahead of any therapy whatsoever.

This clonotype was seen at least ten times. Uncontrolled infection, other autoimmune disease, pregnancy or lactation excluded patients. Amplification of TCR beta CDR3 regions was performed using RNA transcripts as template. TCR CDR3 regions were first amplified by RT-PCR with HTBI primers. TCRdb recomputed calls from the multiplex PCR reads with MiXCR, one row per CDR3 protein. The data contain some 800,000 distinct CDR3 sequences, approximately 40% of them seen just once; the ten biggest clones take up 8.9%. This CDR3 has 15 residues. V dropped 4 bases and J dropped 5 bases, with 20 bases sitting between them. Germline V gene sequence: CDR1 SQVTM, CDR2 ANQGSEA.

This TCR came from a man aged 18-30 years with Graves' hyperthyroidism. Sequenced sample: blood. The V gene is TRBV29-1, the J gene TRBJ1-1, with D possibly TRBD1 on 6 matching bases. The CDR3 reads CSVVLYGGRGTEAFF. The CDR3, as DNA: TGCAGCGTTGTACTCTACGGGGGGCGCGGGACTGAAGCTTTCTTT.